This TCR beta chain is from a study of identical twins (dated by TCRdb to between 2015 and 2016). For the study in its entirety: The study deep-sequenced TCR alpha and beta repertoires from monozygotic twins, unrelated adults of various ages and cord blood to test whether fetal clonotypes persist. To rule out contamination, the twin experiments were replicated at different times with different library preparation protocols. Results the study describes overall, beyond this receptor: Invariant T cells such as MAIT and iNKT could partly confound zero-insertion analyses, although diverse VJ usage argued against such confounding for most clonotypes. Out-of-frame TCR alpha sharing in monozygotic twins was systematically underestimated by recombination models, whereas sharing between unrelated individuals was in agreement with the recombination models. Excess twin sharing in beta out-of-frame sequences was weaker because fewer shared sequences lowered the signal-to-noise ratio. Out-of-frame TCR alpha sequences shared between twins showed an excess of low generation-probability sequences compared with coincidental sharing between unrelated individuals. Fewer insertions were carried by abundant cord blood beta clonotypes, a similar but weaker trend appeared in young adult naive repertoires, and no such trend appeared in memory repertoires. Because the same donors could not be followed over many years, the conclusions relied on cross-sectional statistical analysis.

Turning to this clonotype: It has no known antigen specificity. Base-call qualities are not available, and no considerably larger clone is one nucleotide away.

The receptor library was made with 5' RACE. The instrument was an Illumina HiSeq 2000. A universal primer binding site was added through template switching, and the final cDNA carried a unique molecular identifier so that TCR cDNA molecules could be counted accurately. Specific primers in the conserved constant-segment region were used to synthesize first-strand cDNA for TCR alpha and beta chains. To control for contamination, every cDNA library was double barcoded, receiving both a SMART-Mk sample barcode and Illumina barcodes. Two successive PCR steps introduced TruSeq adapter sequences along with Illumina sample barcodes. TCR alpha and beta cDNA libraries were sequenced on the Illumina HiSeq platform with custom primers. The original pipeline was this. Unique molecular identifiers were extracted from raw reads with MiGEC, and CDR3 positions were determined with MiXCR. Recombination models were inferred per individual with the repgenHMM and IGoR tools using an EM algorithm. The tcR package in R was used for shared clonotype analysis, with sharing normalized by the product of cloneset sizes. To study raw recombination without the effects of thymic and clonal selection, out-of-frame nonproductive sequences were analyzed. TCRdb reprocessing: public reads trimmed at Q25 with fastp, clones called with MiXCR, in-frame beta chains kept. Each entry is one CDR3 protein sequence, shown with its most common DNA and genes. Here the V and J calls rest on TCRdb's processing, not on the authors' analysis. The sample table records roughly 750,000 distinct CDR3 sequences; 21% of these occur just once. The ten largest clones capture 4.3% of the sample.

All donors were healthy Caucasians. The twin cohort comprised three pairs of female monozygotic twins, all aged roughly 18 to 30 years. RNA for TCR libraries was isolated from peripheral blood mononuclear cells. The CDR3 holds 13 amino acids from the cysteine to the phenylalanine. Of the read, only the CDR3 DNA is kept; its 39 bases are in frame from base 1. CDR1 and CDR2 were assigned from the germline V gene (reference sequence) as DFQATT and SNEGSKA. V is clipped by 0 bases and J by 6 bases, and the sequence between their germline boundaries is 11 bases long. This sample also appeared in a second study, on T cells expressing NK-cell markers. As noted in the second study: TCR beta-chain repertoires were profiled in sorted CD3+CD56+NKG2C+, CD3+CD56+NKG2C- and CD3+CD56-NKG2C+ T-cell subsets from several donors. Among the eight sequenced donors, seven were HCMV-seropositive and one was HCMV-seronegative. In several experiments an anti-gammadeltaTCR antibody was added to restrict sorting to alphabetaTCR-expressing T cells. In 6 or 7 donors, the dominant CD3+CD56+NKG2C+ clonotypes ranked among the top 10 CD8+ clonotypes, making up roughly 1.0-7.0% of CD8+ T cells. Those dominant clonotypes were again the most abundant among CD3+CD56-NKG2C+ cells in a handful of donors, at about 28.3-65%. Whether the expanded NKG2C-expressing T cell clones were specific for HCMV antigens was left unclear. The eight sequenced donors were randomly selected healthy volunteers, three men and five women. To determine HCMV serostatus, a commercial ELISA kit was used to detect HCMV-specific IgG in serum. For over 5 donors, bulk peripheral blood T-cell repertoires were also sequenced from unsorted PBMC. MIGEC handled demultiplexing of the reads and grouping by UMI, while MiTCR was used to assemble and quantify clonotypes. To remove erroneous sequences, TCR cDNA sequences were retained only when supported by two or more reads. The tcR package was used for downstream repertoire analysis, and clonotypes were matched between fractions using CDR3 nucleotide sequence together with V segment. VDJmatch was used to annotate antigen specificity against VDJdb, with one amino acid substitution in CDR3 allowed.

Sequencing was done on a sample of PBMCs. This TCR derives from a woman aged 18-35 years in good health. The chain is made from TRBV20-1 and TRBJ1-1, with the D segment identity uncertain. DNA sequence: TGCAGTGCTAGAGATCCGGGGAATCCTGAAGCTTTCTTT. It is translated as CSARDPGNPEAFF.